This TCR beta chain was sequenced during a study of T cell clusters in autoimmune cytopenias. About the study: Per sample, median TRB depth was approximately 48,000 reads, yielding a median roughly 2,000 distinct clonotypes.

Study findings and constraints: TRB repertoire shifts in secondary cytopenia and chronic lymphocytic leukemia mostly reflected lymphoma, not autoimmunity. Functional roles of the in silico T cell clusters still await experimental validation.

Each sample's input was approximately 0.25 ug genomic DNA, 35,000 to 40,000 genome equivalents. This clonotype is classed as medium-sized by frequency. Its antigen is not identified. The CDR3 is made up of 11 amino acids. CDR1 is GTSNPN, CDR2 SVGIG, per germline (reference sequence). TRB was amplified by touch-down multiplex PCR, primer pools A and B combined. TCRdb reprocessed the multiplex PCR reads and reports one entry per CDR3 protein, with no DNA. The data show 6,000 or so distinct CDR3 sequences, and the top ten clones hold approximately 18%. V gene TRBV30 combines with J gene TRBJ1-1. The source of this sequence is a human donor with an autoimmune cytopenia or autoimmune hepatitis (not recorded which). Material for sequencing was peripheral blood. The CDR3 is CAFLRGTEAFF.